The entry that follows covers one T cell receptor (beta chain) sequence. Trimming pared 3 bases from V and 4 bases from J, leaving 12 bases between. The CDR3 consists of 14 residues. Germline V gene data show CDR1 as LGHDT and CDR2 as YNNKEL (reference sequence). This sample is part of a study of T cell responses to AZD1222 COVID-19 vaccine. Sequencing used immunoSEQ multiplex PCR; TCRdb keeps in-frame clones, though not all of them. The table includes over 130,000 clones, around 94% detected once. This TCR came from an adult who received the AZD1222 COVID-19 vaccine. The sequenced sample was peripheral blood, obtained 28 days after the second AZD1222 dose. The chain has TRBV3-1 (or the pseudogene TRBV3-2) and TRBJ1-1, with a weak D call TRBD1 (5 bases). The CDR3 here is CASSQREGTTEAFF. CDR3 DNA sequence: TGTGCCAGCAGCCAGCGGGAGGGGACCACTGAAGCTTTCTTT.